Shown below are 22 T cell receptor beta chains from a single sample sequenced in a study of T cell repertoires in cytomegalovirus infection. Using its own MiXCR run on the reads, TCRdb lists one record per CDR3 protein. Among under 850,000 distinct CDR3 sequences listed, 35% were seen once. The specimen sequenced was PBMCs. These receptor sequences come from a human donor in good health (CMV status not recorded). Some clones in this sample may be carry-over from other donors' samples.

This clonotype appeared many times. The rearrangement uses TRBV7-8 and TRBJ1-4; the D gene is possibly TRBD1 (6 bases). The V gene's germline CDR1 is SGHVS and CDR2 FQNEAQ. The CDR3 is 16 residues long. Trimming stripped 1 base from V and 8 bases from J, with 17 bases between. The CDR3 nucleotides read TGTGCCAGCAGCTTAGTGCCGTGGGACACCGAAGAAAAACTGTTTTTT. It specifies CASSLVPWDTEEKLFF.

The chain carries TRBV28 and TRBJ1-5, with D possibly matching TRBD1 (5 bases). Germline-derived CDR1 and CDR2 are MDHEN and SYDVKM. This CDR3 region has 16 residues. Trimming left V 5 bases short and J 4 bases short, with 18 bases between. CDR3 DNA sequence: TGTGCCAGCAGTCCACGCCACTCAGGGTTTAATCAGCCCCAGCATTTT. This sequence encodes CASSPRHSGFNQPQHF.

V usage is TRBV7-6 and J usage is TRBJ1-1; maybe TRBD1 (5 bases). The CDR3 has 17 residues. Germline assignment: CDR1 SGHVS and CDR2 FNYEAQ. The germline V and J ends were trimmed by 3 bases and 0 bases, with 17 bases remaining between them. The CDR3 sequence: CASSFGGVLLLNTEAFF. The CDR3 coding sequence is TGTGCCAGCAGCTTTGGGGGGGTCCTCCTTCTGAACACTGAAGCTTTCTTT.

CDR3 loop: CSARSDSAGGRSTYEQYF. CDR3 coding DNA: TGCAGTGCTAGATCCGACAGTGCAGGGGGCCGCTCCACCTACGAGCAGTACTTC. The chain joins TRBV20-1 to TRBJ2-7; 8 positions match TRBD1. V shed 2 bases, J shed 2 bases, and the junction held 17 bases outside the gene matches. Germline CDR1 reads DFQATT; CDR2 reads SNEGSKA (reference sequence). This CDR3 is built from 18 residues.

This clonotype was found a few times. The chain has TRBV28 and TRBJ1-6; 7 bases line up with TRBD1. This CDR3 is built from 15 residues. CDR1 is MDHEN, CDR2 SYDVKM, per germline. V lost 3 bases, J lost 4 bases, and 3 bases stayed unmatched. In DNA, the CDR3 is TGTGCCAGCAGTTTCCGCAGGGGGTATAATTCACCCCTCCACTTT. Translated, it gives CASSFRRGYNSPLHF.

This clonotype occurred a few times. This CDR3 is CASSSREAGAPTDTQYF. The CDR3 DNA sequence: TGCGCCAGCAGCTCCCGGGAAGCGGGAGCCCCCACAGATACGCAGTATTTT. The chain has TRBV5-1 and TRBJ2-3, with 8 bases identical to TRBD2. This CDR3 is 17 amino acids long. The V and J ends lost 3 bases and 2 bases, in that order; junction bases with no gene match: 11. From germline, CDR1 is SGHRS and CDR2 YFSETQ.

The sample holds a few counts of this clonotype. The chain uses TRBV11-2 and TRBJ2-3, with 13 positions matching TRBD2. V trimming: 3 bases; J trimming: 6 bases; junction bases outside the gene matches: 15. CDR3 length: 19 residues. Germline V gene data show CDR1 as SGHAT and CDR2 as FQNNGV. The CDR3 sequence: CASSLGRGRLAGGEDTQYF. In nucleotides, the CDR3 is TGTGCCAGCAGCTTGGGCAGGGGGCGACTAGCGGGAGGAGAGGATACGCAGTATTTT.

This clonotype came up a few times. The chain recombines TRBV6-5 with TRBJ2-7, with D perhaps matching TRBD1 or TRBD2 (5 bases each). CDR1 MNHEY and CDR2 SVGAGI come from the germline V gene. Between the trimmed V and J ends, which lost 2 bases and 4 bases, there was a span of 15 bases. The CDR3 is made up of 15 amino acids. CDR3 sequence: CASSYRDGFSYEQYF. CDR3 nucleotide sequence: TGTGCCAGCAGTTACCGGGACGGATTTTCGTACGAGCAGTACTTC.

This sequence joins TRBV28 and TRBJ1-2; weak D call: TRBD1 (6 bases). The CDR3 is 14 amino acids. V gave up 5 bases and J gave up 5 bases, with 15 bases separating them. The germline CDR1 and CDR2 sequences are MDHEN and SYDVKM. CDR3 DNA: TGTGCCAGCAGTAATCGACAGGCGTTATATGGCTACACCTTC. Its translation is CASSNRQALYGYTF.

The chain employs TRBV27 and TRBJ2-7; 8 bases agree with TRBD1. With 1 base clipped from V and 2 bases from J, the junction kept 7 bases outside the gene matches. CDR3 size: 16 residues. Germline V gene sequence: CDR1 MNHEY, CDR2 SMNVEV (reference sequence). For the CDR3, the DNA is TGTGCCAGCAGTTTATTCGGACAGGGTCCGACCTACGAGCAGTACTTC. Translated: CASSLFGQGPTYEQYF.

The chain links TRBV20-1 to TRBJ1-2; 7 bases map to TRBD1. There are 11 residues in the CDR3. The trim removed 5 bases at V and 7 bases at J, leaving 4 bases unmatched. The germline gives CDR1 DFQATT, CDR2 SNEGSKA (reference sequence). The CDR3 DNA reads as TGCAGTGCTCTCCGGGACAGTGGCTACACCTTC. Residues: CSALRDSGYTF.

This chain joins TRBV5-1 and TRBJ2-5; a weak D match, TRBD1 (7 bases). Germline loops: CDR1 SGHRS, CDR2 YFSETQ. The V end lost 2 bases, the J end lost 5 bases, and 13 bases lay between the germline ends. This CDR3 is built from 14 residues. The CDR3: CASSLRPGGETQYF. CDR3 DNA sequence: TGCGCCAGCAGCTTACGTCCAGGGGGGGAGACCCAGTACTTC. Full variable domain (outside the CDR3, taken from reference TRBV5-1 and TRBJ2-5): KAGVTQTPRYLIKTRGQQVTLSCSPISGHRSVSWYQQTPGQGLQFLFEYFSETQRNKGNFPGRFSGRQFSNSRSEMNVSTLELGDSALYLCASSLRPGGETQYFGPGTRLLVL.

This rearrangement joins TRBV12-3 or TRBV12-4 to TRBJ2-2; 7 bases are shared with TRBD1. CDR3 length equals 14 residues. Trimming removed 6 bases from V and 7 bases from J; junction bases left unmatched: 8. CDR3 DNA sequence: TGTGCCAGCAGATCGACAGGGATTGACGGGGAGCTGTTTTTT. It yields the protein CASRSTGIDGELFF.

The rearrangement joins TRBV5-5 to TRBJ1-2; no clear D. Trimming removed 2 bases from V and 2 bases from J, with 10 bases in between. The CDR3 has 14 amino acids. In germline, CDR1 is SGHKS, CDR2 YYEKEE (reference sequence). The CDR3 here is CASSFSGMNYGYTF. The CDR3 bases are TGTGCCAGCAGCTTCTCGGGGATGAACTATGGCTACACCTTC. Together with reference TRBV5-5 and TRBJ1-2, the CDR3 gives the full variable domain: DAGVTQSPTHLIKTRGQQVTLRCSPISGHKSVSWYQQVLGQGPQFIFQYYEKEERGRGNFPDRFSARQFPNYSSELNVNALLLGDSALYLCASSFSGMNYGYTFGSGTRLTVV.

This clonotype turned up a few times. V is TRBV24-1 and J is TRBJ2-6, with TRBD1 matching over 9 bases. The V and J ends lost 10 bases and 4 bases, in that order; junction bases with no gene match: 7. The CDR3 sequence is 15 residues long. Germline lookup yields CDR1 KGHDR and CDR2 SFDVKD. The CDR3 here is CATGGQGSGANVLTF. The DNA of the CDR3 is TGTGCCACAGGGGGACAGGGCTCCGGGGCCAACGTCCTGACTTTC.

This chain links TRBV5-1 with TRBJ2-2; 8 nucleotides align to TRBD1. Trimming removed 2 bases from V and 5 bases from J; junction bases left unmatched: 8. CDR1 and CDR2 (germline): SGHRS, YFSETQ. This CDR3 comprises 16 residues. CDR3 coding DNA: TGCGCCAGCAGCTTTGGACAGGGAATCGGGACCGGGGAGCTGTTTTTT. As protein: CASSFGQGIGTGELFF.

The rearrangement links TRBV27 to TRBJ1-2; no definite D call. The ends were cut back, 3 bases at V and 8 bases at J, with 19 bases in the middle. The V gene's germline CDR1 is MNHEY and CDR2 SMNVEV (reference sequence). CDR3 length: 15 amino acids. The CDR3 region has the DNA TGTGCCAGCAGTTTCATGTCCACCGGGGTGTTGGGCTACACCTTC. This translates into CASSFMSTGVLGYTF.

The CDR3, as DNA: TGTGCCAGCAGTTTATTCCAGGGGGCTGTCGAGCAGTACTTC. Translating it yields CASSLFQGAVEQYF. V is TRBV28 and J is TRBJ2-7; TRBD1 matches 8 bases. The germline CDR1 and CDR2 sequences are MDHEN and SYDVKM. This CDR3 is 14 amino acids long. With V trimmed by 1 base and J by 6 bases, 5 bases remained unmatched.

V is TRBV20-1 and J is TRBJ2-3, with D tentatively TRBD2 (7 bases). The V end was cut by 1 base, the J end by 2 bases, with 19 bases between. Germline-derived CDR1 and CDR2 are DFQATT and SNEGSKA (reference sequence). This CDR3 is built from 17 residues. The CDR3 loop is CSARGGGGKYPTDTQYF. CDR3 nucleotide sequence: TGCAGTGCTAGAGGGGGGGGCGGGAAGTACCCCACAGATACGCAGTATTTT.

The rearrangement joins TRBV2 to TRBJ1-2; D remains ambiguous. Germline V gene lookup returns CDR1 SNHLY and CDR2 FYNNEI. V was shortened by 5 bases and J by 2 bases, with 9 bases between the two germline ends. The CDR3 runs 13 residues. CDR3 nucleotides: TGTGCCAGCAGTAATCAAAGAAACTATGGCTACACCTTC. Protein sequence: CASSNQRNYGYTF.

For the CDR3, the DNA is TGCGCCAGCAGCCCTCGGGGGGCGCGTGAGCAGTACTTC. It is translated as CASSPRGAREQYF. The chain recombines TRBV5-1 with TRBJ2-7; D is perhaps TRBD2 (7 bases). CDR1 and CDR2 (germline): SGHRS, YFSETQ. V was pared by 4 bases and J by 7 bases, with 15 bases between. The CDR3 totals 13 residues.

This clonotype appeared a single time. A junction boundary mismatches the germline segment, possibly from a read error. The chain links TRBV28 to TRBJ1-5; TRBD1 aligns across 9 bases. The CDR3 loop spans 15 amino acids. Germline V lookup: CDR1 MDHEN, CDR2 SYDVKM. CDR3 protein: CASSFRDRVNQHQHF. The CDR3 DNA sequence: TGTGCCAGCAGTTTCCGGGACAGGGTAAATCAGCACCAGCATTTT.